Following are 20 T cell receptor beta chains from one sample sequenced in a study of T cells after yellow fever vaccination. TCRdb analysed the 5' RACE reads with MiXCR anew, one entry per CDR3 protein. Of around 600,000 distinct CDR3 sequences listed, 10% to 15% are singletons. The specimen was PBMCs, collected on the day of the yellow fever booster vaccination. These receptor sequences come from a man aged 25 to 40 who received the YFV17D yellow fever vaccine.

This clonotype has just a few counts. The V gene is TRBV6-2 or TRBV6-3, the J gene TRBJ1-1; D gene unclear. The CDR3 covers 13 residues. V dropped 6 bases and J dropped 4 bases, with 12 bases sitting between them. Germline V CDR1 and CDR2: MNHEY, SVGEGT. The chain's CDR3 is CASRKGAPTEAFF. CDR3 bases: TGTGCCAGCAGGAAGGGTGCCCCCACTGAAGCTTTCTTT.

The J gene is TRBJ2-5, the V gene TRBV5-1; possible D gene TRBD1, 6 bases. Deletions cut 3 bases from V and 4 bases from J, with 19 bases between. The CDR3 is made up of 16 amino acids. CDR1 and CDR2 (germline): SGHRS, YFSETQ. CDR3 in amino acids: CASSSITTGKRETQYF. In nucleotides, the CDR3 is TGCGCCAGCAGCTCTATTACAACAGGGAAGCGAGAGACCCAGTACTTC.

The table lists this clonotype with a few counts. The CDR3 loop reads CASSRVINSPLHF. The CDR3 coding sequence is TGCGCCAGCAGCCGGGTCATCAATTCACCCCTCCACTTT. V usage is TRBV5-1 and J usage is TRBJ1-6; D remains unclear. Trimming removed 4 bases at V and 7 bases at J, with 9 bases between. The germline V gene has CDR1 SGHRS and CDR2 YFSETQ. The CDR3 is 13 residues long.

This clonotype has more than one count but fewer than ten. The V gene is TRBV4-2, the J gene TRBJ2-5, with 11 bases lining up with TRBD2. CDR3 length: 17 amino acids. The germline V gene has CDR1 LGHNA and CDR2 YNFKEQ. V dropped 2 bases and J dropped 5; count of bases not matched to a gene: 10. The CDR3 DNA is TGTGCCAGCAGCCAAACCGGTCTAGCGGGAGGCGGGGAGACCCAGTACTTC. The encoded protein is CASSQTGLAGGGETQYF.

This clonotype was counted at least ten times. The rearrangement joins TRBV27 to TRBJ2-7; unclear D gene. Germline CDR1 reads MNHEY; CDR2 reads SMNVEV (reference sequence). This CDR3 region has 12 residues. Trimming took 3 bases from V and 4 from J, leaving 7 bases between them. This CDR3 is CASSFLGYEQYF. The DNA of the CDR3 is TGTGCCAGCAGTTTTTTAGGTTACGAGCAGTACTTC.

This clonotype was detected only a few times. The chain carries TRBV5-1 and TRBJ2-5; D remains unclear. The CDR3 length is 14 residues. V lost 2 bases, J lost 0 bases, and 8 bases lay in between. CDR1 is SGHRS, CDR2 YFSETQ, per germline. CDR3 loop: CASSFGRNQETQYF. In DNA form, the CDR3 reads TGCGCCAGCAGCTTCGGGCGGAACCAAGAGACCCAGTACTTC.

The genes are TRBV19 and TRBJ2-6; 9 bases are a match to TRBD1. J gave up 6 bases and V 3 bases, and 6 bases lay outside the gene matches. Germline CDR1 is LNHDA and CDR2 is SQIVND (reference sequence). This CDR3 has 16 amino acids. The CDR3 sequence is CASSMFGTGKANVLTF. The DNA for the CDR3 is TGTGCCAGTAGTATGTTTGGGACAGGGAAGGCCAACGTCCTGACTTTC.

The V gene is TRBV20-1, the J gene TRBJ1-1; 8 nucleotides agree with TRBD1. The trim removed 1 base at V and 1 base at J, leaving 5 bases unmatched. The CDR3 consists of 15 residues. CDR1 DFQATT and CDR2 SNEGSKA come from the germline V gene (reference sequence). The CDR3 is CSARGQGARNTEAFF. DNA for the CDR3: TGCAGTGCTAGAGGGCAGGGGGCGCGGAACACTGAAGCTTTCTTT.

The chain employs TRBV5-1 and TRBJ2-2; weak D call: TRBD2 (6 bases). This CDR3 spans 14 amino acids. With 3 bases removed from V and 3 bases from J, the gap between germline ends came to 9 bases. CDR1 is SGHRS, CDR2 YFSETQ, per germline. In DNA, the CDR3 is TGCGCCAGCAGCTCTGGAGGGTACACCGGGGAGCTGTTTTTT. Protein: CASSSGGYTGELFF.

The chain has TRBV5-1 and TRBJ2-7; possible D gene TRBD2, 7 bases. Germline V gives CDR1 SGHRS, CDR2 YFSETQ. The CDR3 sequence is 15 residues long. The V gene lost 3 bases and the J gene lost 4 bases, with 17 bases spanning the gap. The CDR3 nucleotides read TGCGCCAGCAGCTCCGGGGCGGGGGCTGTATACGAGCAGTACTTC. This translates into CASSSGAGAVYEQYF.

The chain combines TRBV7-3 with TRBJ1-1; D is unclear. CDR1 is SGHTA, CDR2 FQGTGA, per germline. The CDR3 is 14 amino acids. The V gene lost 5 bases and the J gene lost 2 bases, with 12 bases spanning the gap. The CDR3 nucleotides read TGTGCCAGCAGCACCGGGCCCTCCAACACTGAAGCTTTCTTT. Translating gives CASSTGPSNTEAFF.

The CDR3 loop reads CASRVGRSNTDTQYF. The CDR3 DNA is TGTGCCAGCAGGGTGGGCAGGAGTAACACAGATACGCAGTATTTT. The V and J genes are TRBV12-3 or TRBV12-4 and TRBJ2-3, with D uncertain. The CDR3 length is 15 residues. Trimming removed 6 bases at V and 2 bases at J, with 15 bases between.

This clonotype was counted between two and nine times. The chain carries TRBV3-1 and TRBJ2-2; D is unclear. Per germline, CDR1 LGHDT and CDR2 YNNKEL (reference sequence). This CDR3 spans 14 amino acids. Trimming left V 4 bases short and J 3 bases short, with 9 bases between. This CDR3 is CASSLTWDTGELFF. For the CDR3, the DNA is TGTGCCAGCAGCCTTACGTGGGACACCGGGGAGCTGTTTTTT.

The genes are TRBV7-8 and TRBJ2-7, with a possible D match to TRBD1 (5 bases). V was cut by 7 bases and J by 7 bases, with 14 bases left in between. This CDR3 region has 12 residues. Looked up from germline, CDR1 is SGHVS and CDR2 is FQNEAQ. The CDR3 region is CASTPGHWEQYF. CDR3 coding DNA: TGTGCCAGCACCCCAGGGCATTGGGAGCAGTACTTC.

This clonotype was detected many times. This chain connects TRBV7-9 to TRBJ1-2; tentatively, D is TRBD1 (5 bases). The germline V and J ends were trimmed by 4 bases and 4 bases, with 10 bases remaining between them. The CDR3 covers 13 residues. The germline CDR1 and CDR2 sequences are SEHNR and FQNEAQ (reference sequence). The CDR3 loop is CASSSMGGYGYTF. CDR3 DNA: TGTGCCAGCAGCTCAATGGGGGGCTATGGCTACACCTTC.

This clonotype has ten or more counts. The V and J genes are TRBV20-1 and TRBJ2-1, with 8 bases fitting TRBD2. Trimming removed 6 bases from V and 8 bases from J; junction bases left unmatched: 12. CDR1 DFQATT and CDR2 SNEGSKA come from the germline V gene (reference sequence). The CDR3 has 14 amino acids. The CDR3 is CSAPGTSDVDEQFF. In DNA form, the CDR3 reads TGCAGTGCCCCCGGGACTAGTGATGTCGATGAGCAGTTCTTC.

This clonotype was counted between two and nine times. The rearrangement uses TRBV6-4 and TRBJ2-3, with D uncertain. The V and J ends lost 4 bases and 2 bases respectively, with 7 bases between them. This CDR3 region has 13 residues. Germline CDR1 is MRHNA and CDR2 is SNTAGT. The CDR3: CASSGQTTDTQYF. DNA of the CDR3: TGTGCCAGCAGTGGGCAGACCACAGATACGCAGTATTTT.

As concerns this clonotype: One end of the junction fails to match germline, which may point to a read error. The V and J genes are TRBV11-2 and TRBJ2-1; D may be TRBD1 or TRBD2 (5 bases each). The CDR3 has 13 residues. Germline loops: CDR1 SGHAT, CDR2 FQNNGV. CDR3 DNA sequence: TGTGCCAGCGGCTTAGATCAGGGAGATGAGCAGTTCTTC. This sequence encodes CASGLDQGDEQFF.

The V call is TRBV10-3, the J call TRBJ2-7; TRBD1 might be the D (6 bases). Trimming took 8 bases from V and 4 from J, leaving 18 bases between them. This CDR3 spans 14 amino acids. The V gene's germline CDR1 is ENHRY and CDR2 SYGVKD. DNA of the CDR3: TGTGCCATCGACGCCACAGGGCGCGGGTACGAGCAGTACTTC. This translates into CAIDATGRGYEQYF.

The rearrangement uses TRBV15 and TRBJ2-1; 8 bases match TRBD2. CDR1 is LNHNV and CDR2 is YYDKDF in the germline V gene (reference sequence). With V trimmed by 5 bases and J by 9 bases, 9 bases remained unmatched. The CDR3 is made up of 14 amino acids. CDR3 in DNA: TGTGCCACCAGCGAGCGGGAGTCCCTCGGTGAGCAGTTCTTC. Protein product: CATSERESLGEQFF.